This TCR beta chain was documented in a study of blood T cell repertoires in COVID-19. Study-wide background: Sites across the United States, Italy and Spain contributed samples from acute and convalescent COVID-19. T cells, B-cell-depleted T cells, or PBMCs provided the cDNA or gDNA that served as material.

As processed by the authors: Amplification from reference gene primers served as the basis for estimated nucleated cell counts. Clones were sequenced by immunoSEQ multiplex PCR, and TCRdb holds only the in-frame ones, with some missing. V, J and clone size were drawn from that table, and D and trimming were deduced from the DNA. The sample includes around 200,000 clones, 70% to 90% of them seen just once. Per the germline V gene, CDR1 is WSHSY and CDR2 is SAAADI. This CDR3 has 14 amino acids. With V trimmed by 4 bases and J by 8 bases, 7 bases remained unmatched. Material: peripheral blood. The clonotype originates from a man aged 40-49 years with active or convalescent COVID-19. The rearrangement uses TRBV10-2 and TRBJ1-4; 7 bases align to TRBD1. The CDR3 loop reads CASSVGQLREKLFF. The CDR3 DNA follows: TGCGCCAGCAGTGTGGGACAGCTTCGCGAAAAACTGTTTTTT.